This T cell receptor beta chain was captured by sequencing in a study of OX40 agonist ivuxolimab in advanced cancers. The overall study: In this trial design, patients received ivuxolimab intravenously at 0.01 to 10 mg/kg every 2 weeks.

Study-wide findings and caveats: Partial responders at 0.1-3.0 mg/kg showed near-lowest clonal expansion.

The CDR3 is made up of 14 amino acids. Trimming removed 5 bases from V and 4 bases from J, with 12 bases in between. Germline assignment: CDR1 SEHNR and CDR2 FQNEAQ (reference sequence). Method: immunoSEQ multiplex PCR; TCRdb's copy keeps in-frame clones and lacks some. The data show 20,000 to 25,000 clones, about 83% seen once. Turning to this clone: Its matching antigen is unknown.

The clonotype comes from an adult with an advanced solid tumor such as melanoma, head and neck, liver or kidney cancer. The genes are TRBV7-9 and TRBJ2-1; D is ambiguous. Sequenced material: CD4+ or CD8+ T cells sorted from blood, taken in a trial of the OX40 agonist ivuxolimab. The DNA for the CDR3 is TGTGCCAGCAGCCCGACCAACCCATACAATGAGCAGTTCTTC. It specifies CASSPTNPYNEQFF.